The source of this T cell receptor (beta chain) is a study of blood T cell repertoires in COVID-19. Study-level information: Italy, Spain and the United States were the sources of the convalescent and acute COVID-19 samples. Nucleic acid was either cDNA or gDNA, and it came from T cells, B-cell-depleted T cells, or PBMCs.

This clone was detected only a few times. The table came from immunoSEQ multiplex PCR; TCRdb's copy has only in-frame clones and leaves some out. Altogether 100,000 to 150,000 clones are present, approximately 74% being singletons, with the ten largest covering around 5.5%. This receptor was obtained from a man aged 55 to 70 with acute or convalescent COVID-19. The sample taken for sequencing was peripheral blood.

DNA for the CDR3: TGTGCCAGCACTTCCGGGACAGGGCGAAATCAGCCCCAGCATTTT. Translated, it gives CASTSGTGRNQPQHF. The gene calls are TRBV5-8 and TRBJ1-5, with 9 bases identical to TRBD1. Germline V gene lookup returns CDR1 SGHTS and CDR2 YDEGEE. The CDR3 is made up of 15 amino acids. Trimming removed 6 bases from V and 4 bases from J; junction bases left unmatched: 8.